Each of the 14 T cell receptor beta chains below was sequenced from the same sample in a study of T-cell memory formation after mild COVID-19. TCRdb processed the 5' RACE reads anew with MiXCR; each CDR3 protein has one entry. Found here are 50,000 to 75,000 distinct CDR3 sequences, roughly 10% of them singletons; the top ten hold 0.95% to 1.3%. The sample consisted of PBMCs or a T cell subset sorted from them (not recorded which). The source of these receptors is a man between 18 and 29 years old who had mild COVID-19 (a few samples of this study predate the infection). Cell type and time point are not known.

This chain links TRBV19 with TRBJ2-1, with 9 bases fitting TRBD1. CDR1 and CDR2 (germline): LNHDA, SQIVND (reference sequence). This CDR3 comprises 15 residues. Unmatched junction bases numbered 4, after V lost 4 bases and J lost 3 bases. The CDR3 loop is CASSTPGQGYNEQFF. CDR3 DNA sequence: TGTGCCAGTAGTACACCGGGACAGGGCTACAATGAGCAGTTCTTC.

This clonotype was counted once. DNA of the CDR3: TGTGCCAGCAGTCCAGGGTTAGGAAACACCATATATTTT. Amino acids: CASSPGLGNTIYF. J is TRBJ1-3 and V is TRBV7-2, with D possibly being TRBD1 (5 bases). With 6 bases removed from V and 4 bases from J, the gap between germline ends came to 10 bases. Germline-derived CDR1 and CDR2 are SGHTA and FQGNSA. This CDR3 spans 13 amino acids.

At least ten counts were recorded for this clonotype. The chain couples TRBV25-1 to TRBJ2-1; TRBD2 aligns across 13 bases. With V trimmed by 5 bases and J by 8 bases, 9 bases remained unmatched. The CDR3 extends over 16 amino acids. Germline V CDR1 and CDR2: MGHDK, SYGVNS. CDR3 sequence reads: CASSKGLAGMRDEQFF. CDR3 DNA: TGTGCCAGCAGTAAGGGACTAGCGGGGATGCGGGATGAGCAGTTCTTC.

The V and J genes are TRBV5-1 and TRBJ2-7; no definite D call. The CDR3 loop spans 12 amino acids. Trimming removed 4 bases from V and 5 bases from J, with 10 bases in between. Germline-derived CDR1 and CDR2 are SGHRS and YFSETQ. The CDR3 nucleotides are TGCGCCAGCAGCCAGCTAGGGAACGAGCAGTACTTC. Encoded protein: CASSQLGNEQYF.

This clonotype was counted ten times or more. This chain joins TRBV4-1 and TRBJ1-2; D call uncertain. Germline V gene lookup returns CDR1 MGHRA and CDR2 YSYEKL. This CDR3 has 14 residues. The V end lost 1 base, the J end lost 5 bases, and 11 bases lay between the germline ends. The CDR3: CASSQVRTGYGYTF. CDR3 in DNA: TGCGCCAGCAGCCAAGTAAGGACGGGTTATGGCTACACCTTC.

The rearrangement links TRBV5-1 to TRBJ2-1; possibly TRBD2 for D (6 bases). From germline, CDR1 is SGHRS and CDR2 YFSETQ. The CDR3 sequence is 14 residues long. Trimming shortened V by 5 bases and J by 4 bases, and 13 bases separated the two germline ends. The CDR3 DNA reads as TGCGCCAGCAGGGACGGGACTTCGTACAATGAGCAGTTCTTC. Translating gives CASRDGTSYNEQFF.

This clonotype turned up a few times. V gene TRBV6-5 combines with J gene TRBJ1-1, with unresolved D. This CDR3 spans 15 amino acids. Germline V gives CDR1 MNHEY, CDR2 SVGAGI. V was cut by 2 bases and J by 1 base, with 11 bases left in between. Here the CDR3 DNA reads TGTGCCAGCAGTTACCTTAGGCCCGGGAACACTGAAGCTTTCTTT. Its protein product is CASSYLRPGNTEAFF.

The CDR3 bases are TGTGCCAGCAGTCCTTTACAGGGTAATCAGCCCCAGCATTTT. The encoded protein is CASSPLQGNQPQHF. The chain uses TRBV6-5 and TRBJ1-5; possible D gene TRBD1, 6 bases. Germline V lookup: CDR1 MNHEY, CDR2 SVGAGI. The CDR3 totals 14 residues. Trimming left V 5 bases short and J 4 bases short, with 12 bases between.

This clonotype was seen a handful of times. The rearrangement uses TRBV12-3 or TRBV12-4 and TRBJ2-4; D tentatively reads TRBD1 or TRBD2 (6 bases each). The CDR3 length is 14 residues. The V end was cut by 3 bases, the J end by 2 bases, with 8 bases between. The CDR3 DNA reads TGTGCCAGCAGTTTCGGGGGCTCCAAAAACATTCAGTACTTC. Its protein product is CASSFGGSKNIQYF.

This clonotype has at least ten counts. This rearrangement joins TRBV4-1 to TRBJ1-2; tentative D call: TRBD1 (5 bases). The CDR3 consists of 13 residues. V was shortened by 3 bases and J by 6 bases, with 11 bases between the two germline ends. The germline V gene has CDR1 MGHRA and CDR2 YSYEKL. CDR3 in DNA: TGCGCCAGCAGCCAGAAATGGGGGGATGGCTACACCTTC. Residues: CASSQKWGDGYTF.

There are a few counts of this clonotype. The chain couples TRBV20-1 to TRBJ1-5, with D unresolved. Germline CDR1 DFQATT, CDR2 SNEGSKA (reference sequence). V lost 4 bases to trimming and J lost 3 bases, with 7 bases between them. This CDR3 region has 12 residues. The CDR3 DNA follows: TGCAGTGCTAACCCTGACAATCAGCCCCAGCATTTT. Residues: CSANPDNQPQHF.

The chain joins TRBV4-3 to TRBJ2-2; D gene unclear. Trimming pared 1 base from V and 2 bases from J, leaving 8 bases between. The CDR3 loop spans 15 amino acids. Germline V lookup: CDR1 LGHNA, CDR2 YSLEER. As DNA, the CDR3 is TGCGCCAGCAGCCAAGGTATCCAAAACACCGGGGAGCTGTTTTTT. Amino acids: CASSQGIQNTGELFF.

This clonotype appeared many times. This rearrangement joins TRBV11-2 to TRBJ2-7; D not certain. The CDR3 totals 14 residues. Trimming pared 3 bases from V and 3 bases from J, leaving 12 bases between. The germline gives CDR1 SGHAT, CDR2 FQNNGV. CDR3 bases: TGTGCCAGCAGCTTTCTCGGTGGCCGCTACGAGCAGTACGTC. This encodes CASSFLGGRYEQYV.

This clonotype was detected only a few times. The CDR3 DNA reads TGCGCCAGCAGCCCGAACCAAGTATATTCACCCCTCCACTTT. This gives the protein CASSPNQVYSPLHF. The V call is TRBV4-3, the J call TRBJ1-6; no clear D gene. The CDR3 consists of 14 residues. The V gene's germline CDR1 is LGHNA and CDR2 YSLEER. The V end was cut by 4 bases, the J end by 8 bases, with 12 bases between.